The 3 T cell receptor beta chains reported below all come from one sample, sequenced in a study of blood T cell repertoires in COVID-19. Sequencing was performed with immunoSEQ multiplex PCR; in TCRdb, only in-frame clones are kept and a portion is missing. The sample carries fewer than 80,000 clones, about four fifths recorded once. The specimen was peripheral blood. These receptors all stem from a human donor in a cohort sampled during active COVID-19.

The rearrangement links TRBV25-1 to TRBJ1-5; TRBD1 is a possible D gene (6 bases). Trimming stripped 4 bases from V and 9 bases from J, with 10 bases between. CDR3 length: 12 amino acids. CDR1 and CDR2 (germline): MGHDK, SYGVNS. This CDR3 reads CASSAGAGPQHF. In DNA, the CDR3 is TGTGCCAGCAGTGCAGGGGCCGGGCCCCAGCATTTT. Full variable domain (missing parts from reference TRBV25-1 and TRBJ1-5): EADIYQTPRYLVIGTGKKITLECSQTMGHDKMYWYQQDPGMELHLIHYSYGVNSTEKGDLSSESTVSRIRTEHFPLTLESARPSHTSQYLCASSAGAGPQHFGDGTRLSIL.

The genes are TRBV9 and TRBJ2-3; 11 nucleotides line up with TRBD2. Germline V CDR1 and CDR2: SGDLS, YYNGEE. Losses at the gene ends were 1 base for V and 7 bases for J; bases not matched to a gene: 8. CDR3 size: 16 residues. CDR3 DNA sequence: TGTGCCAGCAGCGTACTGCTAGCGGGAGGAAGTAATACGCAGTATTTT. Residues: CASSVLLAGGSNTQYF.

This chain links TRBV2 with TRBJ1-1; the match to TRBD1 covers 7 bases. With V trimmed by 5 bases and J by 6 bases, 9 bases remained unmatched. This CDR3 is 14 amino acids long. Per germline, CDR1 SNHLY and CDR2 FYNNEI. Here the CDR3 reads CASSRDRDNAEAFF. Here the CDR3 DNA reads TGTGCCAGCAGTAGAGACAGGGATAACGCTGAAGCTTTCTTT.